The 21 T cell receptor beta chains in this list originate from one sample, sequenced in a study of cytomegalovirus exposure and HLA in healthy donors. Amplification used 60 Vbeta primers and 13 Jbeta primers. Profiling relied on immunoSEQ multiplex PCR, and the TCRdb table lists in-frame clones only, not all of them. The table shows about 80,000 clones, with approximately 67% occurring only once. The sequencing sample was made of PBMCs. All receptors derive from a male donor in good health and CMV-seropositive.

The rearrangement uses TRBV9 and TRBJ2-1, with TRBD1 identical over 7 bases. V was pared by 0 bases and J by 10 bases, with 1 base of the junction left unmatched. The CDR3 is 12 amino acids. Germline V lookup: CDR1 SGDLS, CDR2 YYNGEE. CDR3 residues: CASSVEGAEQFF. The CDR3 coding sequence is TGTGCCAGCAGCGTAGAGGGGGCCGAGCAGTTCTTC.

The chain joins TRBV28 to TRBJ2-1, with D perhaps matching TRBD2 (7 bases). From germline, CDR1 is MDHEN and CDR2 SYDVKM. This CDR3 has 14 amino acids. The V end was cut by 8 bases, the J end by 3 bases, with 14 bases between. In DNA, the CDR3 is TGTGCCAGCGTTGGGGGGGGGCACTACAATGAGCAGTTCTTC. This gives the protein CASVGGGHYNEQFF.

The chain recombines TRBV4-3 with TRBJ2-7; the match to TRBD2 covers 9 bases. CDR1 and CDR2 (germline): LGHNA, YSLEER. V lost 3 bases, J lost 4 bases, and 7 bases stayed unmatched. The CDR3 runs 15 residues. In nucleotides, the CDR3 is TGCGCCAGCAGCCAGGAGACGACTAGCGGTTACGAGCAGTACTTC. Residues: CASSQETTSGYEQYF.

The V gene is TRBV7-8, the J gene TRBJ1-5, with a weak D call TRBD1 (6 bases). Germline CDR1 SGHVS, CDR2 FQNEAQ. There are 18 residues in the CDR3. V gave up 4 bases and J gave up 0 bases, with 19 bases separating them. DNA for the CDR3: TGTGCCAGCAGCTACTTCCAGGACAGCCCGTATAGCAATCAGCCCCAGCATTTT. The encoded protein is CASSYFQDSPYSNQPQHF.

The chain combines TRBV29-1 with TRBJ1-1; 7 bases are shared with TRBD1. The CDR3 has 13 amino acids. Germline V CDR1 and CDR2: SQVTM, ANQGSEA. V shed 1 base, J shed 4 bases, and the junction held 3 bases outside the gene matches. The CDR3: CSVEGDRATEAFF. The CDR3 DNA reads TGCAGCGTTGAAGGTGACAGGGCCACTGAAGCTTTCTTT.

This rearrangement joins TRBV18 to TRBJ2-7; 10 bases are a match to TRBD1. There are 16 residues in the CDR3. Germline CDR1 reads KGHSH; CDR2 reads LQKENI. Losses at the gene ends were 3 bases for V and 2 bases for J; bases not matched to a gene: 7. DNA of the CDR3: TGTGCCAGCTCACCCCAGGGACAGGGGATCACCTACGAGCAGTACTTC. Its protein product is CASSPQGQGITYEQYF. Variable domain in full (rest from reference TRBV18 and TRBJ2-7): NAGVMQNPRHLVRRRGQEARLRCSPMKGHSHVYWYRQLPEEGLKFMVYLQKENIIDESGMPKERFSAEFPKEGPSILRIQQVVRGDSAAYFCASSPQGQGITYEQYFGPGTRLTVT.

This sequence joins TRBV2 and TRBJ2-3; 12 bases agree with TRBD2. CDR3 length: 15 residues. V shed 6 bases, J shed 4 bases, and the junction held 5 bases outside the gene matches. The germline CDR1 and CDR2 sequences are SNHLY and FYNNEI. CDR3 sequence reads: CASRLAGGPADTQYF. In nucleotides, the CDR3 is TGTGCCAGCAGGCTAGCGGGGGGGCCGGCAGATACGCAGTATTTT.

The CDR3 DNA is TGTGCCAGCAGTTATGACTGGAGACTAGGGCGGACCCAGTACTTC. As protein: CASSYDWRLGRTQYF. The rearrangement uses TRBV6-6 and TRBJ2-5; tentatively, D is TRBD2 (6 bases). Germline values: CDR1 MNHNY, CDR2 SVGAGI (reference sequence). The CDR3 has 15 residues. V dropped 3 bases and J dropped 7 bases, with 18 bases sitting between them.

This chain links TRBV28 with TRBJ2-5; 7 bases align to TRBD2. The CDR3 spans 17 residues. Germline loops: CDR1 MDHEN, CDR2 SYDVKM. V gave up 2 bases and J gave up 0 bases; unmatched junction bases: 9. The CDR3 coding sequence is TGTGCCAGCAGTTTAAAGGAGGGAGGGACGTACCAAGAGACCCAGTACTTC. Its protein product is CASSLKEGGTYQETQYF. The entire variable domain, with the rest obtained from reference TRBV28 and TRBJ2-5, is as follows: DVKVTQSSRYLVKRTGEKVFLECVQDMDHENMFWYRQDPGLGLRLIYFSYDVKMKEKGDIPEGYSVSREKKERFSLILESASTNQTSMYLCASSLKEGGTYQETQYFGPGTRLLVL.

The chain has TRBV7-3 and TRBJ2-1; 7 nucleotides agree with TRBD2. The J segment lost 3 bases and the V segment lost 3 bases, leaving 5 bases of the junction unmatched. The CDR3 consists of 15 residues. Germline lookup yields CDR1 SGHTA and CDR2 FQGTGA. The CDR3 is CASSLGGSLYNEQFF. The CDR3 coding sequence is TGTGCCAGCAGCTTGGGGGGGTCCCTCTACAATGAGCAGTTCTTC.

The chain is built from TRBV5-6 and TRBJ2-7; TRBD2 might be the D (6 bases). CDR3 size: 14 residues. The germline gives CDR1 SGHDT, CDR2 YYEEEE. Trimming shortened V by 1 base and J by 2 bases, and 10 bases separated the two germline ends. CDR3 in DNA: TGTGCCAGCAGCTTGTTGACGGGGGCCTACGAGCAGTACTTC. Protein sequence: CASSLLTGAYEQYF.

The chain carries TRBV29-1 and TRBJ1-1; D gene ambiguous. The CDR3 loop spans 14 amino acids. V was shortened by 6 bases and J by 1 base, with 15 bases between the two germline ends. Per the germline V gene, CDR1 is SQVTM and CDR2 is ANQGSEA. For the CDR3, the DNA is TGCAGCGTGAGGTCTGGAACAAGGAACACTGAAGCTTTCTTT. This gives the protein CSVRSGTRNTEAFF.

This chain joins TRBV29-1 and TRBJ2-6; no clear D gene. CDR1 and CDR2 from the germline V gene are SQVTM and ANQGSEA. Trimming removed 3 bases at V and 0 bases at J, with 6 bases between. This CDR3 has 14 amino acids. CDR3 nucleotides: TGCAGCGTTGATTCTGTCTCTGGGGCCAACGTCCTGACTTTC. It encodes CSVDSVSGANVLTF.

The rearrangement links TRBV4-3 to TRBJ1-2, with D tentatively TRBD1 (6 bases). The CDR3 has 14 amino acids. The germline CDR1 and CDR2 sequences are LGHNA and YSLEER. Trimming stripped 0 bases from V and 4 bases from J, with 9 bases between. The CDR3 protein is CASSQEGTPYGYTF. The CDR3 coding sequence is TGCGCCAGCAGCCAAGAAGGGACACCCTATGGCTACACCTTC.

This clone occurred a few times. V and J are TRBV7-9 and TRBJ2-4, with 7 nucleotides matching TRBD1. The J segment lost 1 base and the V segment lost 6 bases, leaving 6 bases of the junction unmatched. The CDR3 spans 15 residues. Germline lookup yields CDR1 SEHNR and CDR2 FQNEAQ (reference sequence). The CDR3 DNA reads TGTGCCAGCAGGGAGACAGGGATCGCCAAAAACATTCAGTACTTC. Amino acid sequence: CASRETGIAKNIQYF.

The chain combines TRBV18 with TRBJ2-5, with TRBD1 identical over 10 bases. Germline CDR1 KGHSH, CDR2 LQKENI. This CDR3 is built from 16 residues. The V gene end was trimmed by 1 base and the J gene end by 4 bases; junction bases not matched to a gene: 6. The CDR3 DNA follows: TGTGCCAGCTCACCACTCCGGGACAGGGGAGGAGAGACCCAGTACTTC. Its protein product is CASSPLRDRGGETQYF.

The V and J genes are TRBV9 and TRBJ2-7; tentative D call: TRBD2 (5 bases). The germline V and J ends were trimmed by 4 bases and 3 bases, with 23 bases remaining between them. The germline V gene encodes CDR1 SGDLS and CDR2 YYNGEE. This CDR3 region has 17 residues. In nucleotides, the CDR3 is TGTGCCAGCAGCCCTCGACCGCCGGACGGGAAAGACTACGAGCAGTACTTC. Amino acid sequence: CASSPRPPDGKDYEQYF. The variable domain in full, completed from reference TRBV9 and TRBJ2-7, reads DSGVTQTPKHLITATGQRVTLRCSPRSGDLSVYWYQQSLDQGLQFLIQYYNGEERAKGNILERFSAQQFPDLHSELNLSSLELGDSALYFCASSPRPPDGKDYEQYFGPGTRLTVT.

Comments on this clone: One end of the junction fails to match germline, which may point to a read error. This chain connects TRBV2 to TRBJ2-5; D possibly matches TRBD1 or TRBD2 (7 bases each). There are 13 residues in the CDR3. Per the germline V gene, CDR1 is SNHLY and CDR2 is FYNNEI. The CDR3 loop reads CASREGAGETQYF. The CDR3 coding sequence is TGTGCGAGCAGGGAGGGGGCAGGAGAGACCCAGTACTTC.

DNA of the CDR3: TGTGCCAGCAGTGCCCGACCCGGGAAAACTAATGAAAAACTGTTTTTT. It specifies CASSARPGKTNEKLFF. The chain employs TRBV6-6 and TRBJ1-4; no firm D call. Trimming stripped 5 bases from V and 1 base from J, with 14 bases between. Germline V gene data show CDR1 as MNHNY and CDR2 as SVGAGI (reference sequence). The CDR3 spans 16 residues.

V gene TRBV7-9 combines with J gene TRBJ1-2; D might be TRBD1 (5 bases). V was shortened by 6 bases and J by 4 bases, with 12 bases between the two germline ends. This CDR3 contains 13 residues. The germline V gene has CDR1 SEHNR and CDR2 FQNEAQ (reference sequence). The CDR3 is CASSQGVGYGYTF. Here the CDR3 DNA reads TGTGCCAGCAGTCAGGGTGTCGGCTATGGCTACACCTTC.

In its sample, this clone was seen once. V usage is TRBV18 and J usage is TRBJ1-6; D call uncertain. Germline loops: CDR1 KGHSH, CDR2 LQKENI. V lost 6 bases and J 7 bases, leaving 13 bases between the germline ends. The CDR3 spans 14 residues. This CDR3 is CASSPGVGNSPLHF. CDR3 bases: TGTGCCAGCTCCCCCGGGGTGGGGAATTCACCCCTCCACTTT. The complete variable domain, with remaining parts taken from reference TRBV18 and TRBJ1-6, reads NAGVMQNPRHLVRRRGQEARLRCSPMKGHSHVYWYRQLPEEGLKFMVYLQKENIIDESGMPKERFSAEFPKEGPSILRIQQVVRGDSAAYFCASSPGVGNSPLHFGNGTRLTVT.